This T cell receptor beta chain was captured in a study of cytomegalovirus exposure and HLA in healthy donors. Study-wide results and limits: In a later analysis, TCR beta V- and J-gene trimming showed a link to a missense DCLRE1C variant.

On this clone itself: The antigen remains undetermined.

It was with 60 Vbeta and 13 Jbeta primers that the PCR ran. Assay: immunoSEQ multiplex PCR; the TCRdb copy retains only in-frame clones and omits some. Here the sample table reports around 65,000 clones. Germline V CDR1 and CDR2: MGHRA, YSYEKL. This CDR3 contains 21 residues. J lost 9 bases, V lost 2 bases, and 20 bases had no gene match. The receptor comes from a man aged 25-45 years in good health and CMV-seropositive. The J gene is TRBJ2-1, the V gene TRBV4-1; 15 bases line up with TRBD2. Input material: PBMCs. In DNA form, the CDR3 reads TGCGCCAGCAGCCAACCTGGCCGATGGACTAGCGGGAGGGCCTCGGCCCCTGAGCAGTTCTTC. Translation: CASSQPGRWTSGRASAPEQFF.